Below are 32 T cell receptor beta chains sequenced from a single sample in a study of glioma-infiltrating T cells. TCR alpha and beta CDR3 regions were amplified from RNA using iRepertoire nested multiplex PCR. Using its own MiXCR run on the multiplex PCR reads, TCRdb lists one record per CDR3 protein. Among 300,000 to 400,000 distinct CDR3 sequences listed, around 45% were seen once. Sequencing was performed on glioma tissue, nonneoplastic brain tissue, or PBMCs (not recorded which). The source is a human donor with low-grade glioma or glioblastoma, undergoing nonglioma brain surgery, or in good health (not recorded which).

As regards this clonotype: With a much larger clone just one base away, this may be a read error. The rearrangement uses TRBV6-2 or TRBV6-3 and TRBJ1-5; D remains ambiguous. Germline V CDR1 and CDR2: MNHEY, SVGEGT. The CDR3 spans 10 residues. With 11 bases removed from V and 3 bases from J, the gap between germline ends came to 5 bases. CDR3 DNA: TGTGCCTGCAACAATCAGCCCCAGCATTTT. Its protein is CACNNQPQHF.

The chain recombines TRBV4-1 with TRBJ1-2; TRBD1 matches 9 bases. The CDR3 is 13 amino acids. V lost 3 bases to trimming and J lost 7 bases; unmatched junction nucleotides: 3. Per the germline V gene, CDR1 is MGHRA and CDR2 is YSYEKL. Here the CDR3 reads CASSHRTGVGYTF. For the CDR3, the DNA is TGCGCCAGCAGCCACCGGACAGGGGTTGGCTACACCTTC.

This clonotype was recorded once. V usage is TRBV7-9 and J usage is TRBJ1-5; 7 nucleotides agree with TRBD1. In germline, CDR1 is SEHNR, CDR2 FQNEAQ (reference sequence). The ends lost 5 bases at V and 1 base at J; junction bases unmatched: 5. The CDR3 is 15 residues long. CDR3 sequence reads: CASSPGGDSNQPQHF. The CDR3 DNA follows: TGTGCCAGCAGCCCAGGGGGGGACAGCAATCAGCCCCAGCATTTT.

This clonotype was found a few times. The chain has TRBV2 and TRBJ2-1; no clear D. CDR1 and CDR2 (germline): SNHLY, FYNNEI. This CDR3 has 13 residues. Trimming removed 8 bases from V and 2 bases from J, with 10 bases in between. CDR3 nucleotide sequence: TGTGCCAGCGTAAAAGGGACCTACAATGAGCAGTTCTTC. Translation: CASVKGTYNEQFF.

This chain joins TRBV20-1 and TRBJ2-7; 9 bases are shared with TRBD1. The germline gives CDR1 DFQATT, CDR2 SNEGSKA (reference sequence). The CDR3 totals 13 residues. With 5 bases clipped from V and 5 bases from J, the junction kept 7 bases outside the gene matches. CDR3 region: CSAPGQGIDEQYF. Written as DNA, the CDR3 is TGCAGTGCTCCCGGACAGGGGATCGACGAGCAGTACTTC.

In this sample, this clonotype turned up a few times. The chain couples TRBV27 to TRBJ2-3; 7 positions agree with TRBD2. Germline trimming cut 4 bases from V and 9 bases from J; bases unmatched to any gene: 7. The CDR3 is 13 amino acids. Germline values: CDR1 MNHEY, CDR2 SMNVEV (reference sequence). The CDR3 bases are TGTGCCAGCAGTTGGGCGGGAGATGGCACGCAGTATTTT. Protein product: CASSWAGDGTQYF.

About this clonotype: A read error may explain this, as a much larger clone is one base away. The chain recombines TRBV24-1 with TRBJ2-7, with 15 positions matching TRBD2. Trimming cost V 1 base and J 7 bases; bases outside gene matches: 7. This CDR3 has 17 residues. CDR1 is KGHDR and CDR2 is SFDVKD in the germline V gene. The CDR3 DNA follows: TGTGCCACCAGTGATTTTAGGACTAGCGGGAGGGCCAATGAGCAGTACTTC. This encodes CATSDFRTSGRANEQYF.

The chain employs TRBV3-1 and TRBJ2-5, with TRBD2 identical over 11 bases. Germline CDR1 and CDR2: LGHDT and YNNKEL (reference sequence). The V and J ends lost 2 bases and 2 bases, in that order; junction bases with no gene match: 4. There are 16 residues in the CDR3. For the CDR3, the DNA is TGTGCCAGCAGCCAAAATAGCGGGAGGGGTCAAGAGACCCAGTACTTC. Translation: CASSQNSGRGQETQYF.

This clonotype occurred once. The rearrangement uses TRBV4-1 and TRBJ2-7; 8 nucleotides align to TRBD1. V lost 2 bases to trimming and J lost 3 bases; unmatched junction nucleotides: 9. Germline V gene data show CDR1 as MGHRA and CDR2 as YSYEKL. This CDR3 spans 16 amino acids. The CDR3 spells CASSQLLIGQGYEQYF. The CDR3 region has the DNA TGCGCCAGCAGCCAACTACTCATAGGACAGGGCTACGAGCAGTACTTC.

This clonotype was counted ten times or more. The chain recombines TRBV6-1 with TRBJ2-5; 9 positions match TRBD1. V shed 5 bases and J 2 bases; nucleotides not matched to a gene: 15. This CDR3 has 18 amino acids. Germline CDR1 MNHNS, CDR2 SASEGT. In DNA, the CDR3 is TGTGCCAGCAGTTACGACAGACCGGGGACAGGGCTTCAAGAGACCCAGTACTTC. Encoded protein: CASSYDRPGTGLQETQYF.

The chain employs TRBV7-9 and TRBJ2-5; 7 bases map to TRBD1. The V gene's germline CDR1 is SEHNR and CDR2 FQNEAQ (reference sequence). V lost 3 bases and J lost 3; bases outside the gene matches: 7. The CDR3 loop spans 15 amino acids. CDR3 bases: TGTGCCAGCAGCTTGCGACAGGGTAAAGAAGAGACCCAGTACTTC. As protein: CASSLRQGKEETQYF.

Comment on this clonotype: A read error may explain this, as a much larger clone is one base away. The rearrangement links TRBV6-2 or TRBV6-3 to TRBJ1-5, with D hard to call. This CDR3 has 14 residues. Germline CDR1 and CDR2: MNHEY and SVGEGT. V lost 8 bases and J lost 4, with 15 bases in between. The CDR3 loop is CASGPATDNQPQHF. CDR3 coding DNA: TGTGCCAGCGGCCCAGCTACTGATAATCAGCCCCAGCATTTT.

This clonotype was observed a few times. V is TRBV24-1 and J is TRBJ1-2, with 8 bases lining up with TRBD1. The CDR3 has 15 amino acids. Germline CDR1 KGHDR, CDR2 SFDVKD. V lost 4 bases to trimming and J lost 5 bases; unmatched junction nucleotides: 8. The CDR3 spells CATSDAGTGGYGYTF. In DNA, the CDR3 is TGTGCCACCAGTGACGCCGGGACAGGAGGATATGGCTACACCTTC.

About this clonotype: The junction shows a germline mismatch at one end, possibly a read error. The chain links TRBV28 to TRBJ2-5; D may match TRBD1 or TRBD2 (5 bases each). CDR3 length equals 11 residues. The germline gives CDR1 MDHEN, CDR2 SYDVKM. CDR3 region: CASSLIGTQPF. The CDR3 DNA follows: TGTGCCAGCAGTTTAATCGGGACCCAGCCCTTC.

Concerning this clonotype itself: An end of the junction does not agree with germline; a read error may underlie this. This chain links TRBV4-1 with TRBJ2-1, with 8 bases aligning to TRBD1. Germline values: CDR1 MGHRA, CDR2 YSYEKL. The CDR3 has 15 residues. CDR3 region: CASSRGQGRINEQFF. CDR3 in DNA: TGTGCCAGCAGCCGCGGACAGGGTCGTATCAATGAGCAGTTCTTC.

The chain employs TRBV20-1 and TRBJ2-7; the D gene is possibly TRBD2 (6 bases). This CDR3 is 15 amino acids long. The V gene lost 5 bases and the J gene lost 0 bases, with 17 bases spanning the gap. The germline CDR1 and CDR2 sequences are DFQATT and SNEGSKA (reference sequence). Here the CDR3 DNA reads TGCAGTGCTCCATGGCCGGGACTTGCCTCCTACGAGCAGTACTTC. It is translated as CSAPWPGLASYEQYF.

V and J are TRBV5-1 and TRBJ1-2; TRBD1 aligns across 9 bases. Per the germline V gene, CDR1 is SGHRS and CDR2 is YFSETQ. The V segment lost 2 bases and the J segment 7 bases; nucleotides outside the gene matches: 6. The CDR3 sequence is 14 residues long. The CDR3 DNA reads TGCGCCAGCAGCTTAGAGACAGGGGGTCTTGGCTACACCTTC. Its translation is CASSLETGGLGYTF.

With respect to this clonotype: This may be a read error: a much more frequent sequence differs by one nucleotide. The conserved closing phenylalanine or tryptophan is absent in this CDR3, likely reflecting a read error. J is TRBJ1-1 and V is TRBV4-3, with 9 positions matching TRBD1. The J segment lost 7 bases and the V segment lost 3 bases, leaving 6 bases of the junction unmatched. CDR3 size: 14 residues. The germline CDR1 and CDR2 sequences are LGHNA and YSLEER. CDR3 coding DNA: TGCGCCAGCAGCCAGGGGACAGGGTATGGTGAAGCTTTCTTA. Translated: CASSQGTGYGEAFL.

At least ten counts were recorded for this clonotype. The DNA of the CDR3 is TGCAGTGCTAGCGGTGCGGGAGGGAACGCAGATACGCAGTATTTT. Translation gives CSASGAGGNADTQYF. This chain connects TRBV20-1 to TRBJ2-3, with 9 nucleotides matching TRBD2. V lost 3 bases, J lost 4 bases, and 8 bases stayed unmatched. This CDR3 is 15 amino acids long. In germline, CDR1 is DFQATT, CDR2 SNEGSKA (reference sequence).

The genes are TRBV14 and TRBJ1-1; D not certain. The length of the CDR3 is 16 residues. CDR1 is SGHDN, CDR2 FVKESK, per germline. V was trimmed by 1 base and J by 0 bases, leaving 12 bases between them. CDR3 amino acids: CASSQGPGFMNTEAFF. CDR3 in DNA: TGTGCCAGCAGCCAAGGGCCAGGATTCATGAACACTGAAGCTTTCTTT.

In its sample, this clonotype was seen many times. This rearrangement joins TRBV6-1 to TRBJ2-3; D perhaps matches TRBD2 (6 bases). Trimming took off 7 bases at V and 5 bases at J, with 16 bases between the two ends. CDR3 length: 14 residues. Germline V gene sequence: CDR1 MNHNS, CDR2 SASEGT. The CDR3 nucleotides are TGTGCCAGCACCCCTCGATACGGGAGAGATACGCAGTATTTT. Its translation is CASTPRYGRDTQYF.

To note about this clonotype: An end of the junction differs from the germline gene, which may be a read error. V and J are TRBV28 and TRBJ2-7; 7 positions agree with TRBD1. The CDR3 has 14 residues. CDR1 is MDHEN and CDR2 is SYDVKM in the germline V gene. Written as DNA, the CDR3 is TGTGCCAGCAGCTTAGTCCAGGGGGTCTACAAGCAGTACTTC. Its translation: CASSLVQGVYKQYF.

This clonotype was detected only a few times. The V and J genes are TRBV10-3 and TRBJ1-5; perhaps TRBD1 as D (5 bases). Germline assignment: CDR1 ENHRY and CDR2 SYGVKD. V gave up 0 bases and J gave up 6 bases, with 18 bases separating them. The CDR3 covers 17 residues. DNA of the CDR3: TGTGCCATCAGTGAGTCGACTCCAGGGAAGCGGTCTCAGCCCCAGCATTTT. This codes for CAISESTPGKRSQPQHF.

This clonotype was seen a few times. The DNA of the CDR3 is TGTGCCAGCAGCATCGGACAGAAATTAAATTCACCCCTCCACTTT. Protein: CASSIGQKLNSPLHF. The chain employs TRBV7-9 and TRBJ1-6, with D possibly being TRBD1 (6 bases). Trimming stripped 5 bases from V and 7 bases from J, with 15 bases between. CDR3 size: 15 residues. Germline V gene data show CDR1 as SEHNR and CDR2 as FQNEAQ (reference sequence).

This clonotype was seen a few times. The chain joins TRBV7-3 to TRBJ2-5; 8 bases fit TRBD2. Trimming cost V 5 bases and J 4 bases; bases outside gene matches: 6. The CDR3 sequence is 14 residues long. Germline values: CDR1 SGHTA, CDR2 FQGTGA. CDR3 DNA: TGTGCCAGCAGCCCGGGGGGGGTAGGAGAGACCCAGTACTTC. Translating it yields CASSPGGVGETQYF.

The chain couples TRBV4-1 to TRBJ1-1; no clear D. V was pared by 2 bases and J by 2 bases, with 9 bases between. Germline assignment: CDR1 MGHRA and CDR2 YSYEKL. The CDR3 sequence is 14 residues long. The CDR3 region is CASSQPGINTEAFF. In DNA form, the CDR3 reads TGCGCCAGCAGCCAACCCGGGATAAACACTGAAGCTTTCTTT.

This clonotype was counted a few times. The CDR3 DNA is TGCGCCAGCAGTCGGGACCCAACCTGGGGTCAGCCCCAGCATTTT. Protein: CASSRDPTWGQPQHF. The rearrangement uses TRBV4-1 and TRBJ1-5; D might be TRBD1 (5 bases). The CDR3 loop spans 15 amino acids. V was cut by 6 bases and J by 6 bases, with 18 bases left in between. Germline-derived CDR1 and CDR2 are MGHRA and YSYEKL.

With respect to this clonotype: Since a much larger clone is just one base distant, this may be a read error. The chain carries TRBV20-1 and TRBJ1-5; TRBD1 matches 7 bases. The trim removed 2 bases at V and 5 bases at J, leaving 9 bases unmatched. Germline CDR1 reads DFQATT; CDR2 reads SNEGSKA (reference sequence). The CDR3 totals 15 residues. The CDR3, as DNA: TGCAGTGCTAGAAAAACAGGGGAGAGCGATCAGCCCCAGCATTTT. This codes for CSARKTGESDQPQHF.

The chain employs TRBV4-3 and TRBJ1-1, with D maybe TRBD1 (5 bases). Trimming shortened V by 0 bases and J by 0 bases, and 11 bases separated the two germline ends. Germline V gene sequence: CDR1 LGHNA, CDR2 YSLEER. The CDR3 runs 16 residues. CDR3 loop: CASSQDRLGVNTEAFF. CDR3 nucleotide sequence: TGCGCCAGCAGCCAAGATCGCCTAGGGGTGAACACTGAAGCTTTCTTT.

This clonotype was seen many times. This chain joins TRBV20-1 and TRBJ1-3; D is unclear. CDR1 and CDR2 from the germline V gene are DFQATT and SNEGSKA (reference sequence). The V gene lost 0 bases and the J gene lost 2 bases, with 11 bases spanning the gap. The CDR3 has 15 amino acids. CDR3 DNA sequence: TGCAGTGCTAGAGAAGACCCTAAACCTGGAAACACCATATATTTT. It translates to CSAREDPKPGNTIYF.

In regard to this clonotype: Just one base apart from a much larger clone, this may be a read error. The chain couples TRBV27 to TRBJ2-1; possible D gene TRBD2, 6 bases. This CDR3 has 14 amino acids. Trimming removed 6 bases at V and 10 bases at J, with 19 bases between. CDR1 is MNHEY and CDR2 is SMNVEV in the germline V gene (reference sequence). This CDR3 reads CASSPTGDPYEQFF. CDR3 in DNA: TGTGCCAGCAGCCCGACGGGGGATCCCTACGAGCAGTTCTTC.

The J gene is TRBJ1-1, the V gene TRBV27, with a possible D match to TRBD1 (5 bases). This CDR3 contains 14 residues. Germline CDR1 is MNHEY and CDR2 is SMNVEV (reference sequence). V dropped 5 bases and J dropped 9 bases, with 19 bases sitting between them. This CDR3 reads CASSPLGPSRQAFF. CDR3 nucleotides: TGTGCCAGCAGTCCTCTGGGACCCTCGAGGCAAGCTTTCTTT.